The 10 T cell receptor beta chains listed next were all sequenced from one sample in a study of OX40 agonist ivuxolimab in advanced cancers. The assay was immunoSEQ multiplex PCR, and TCRdb's table has in-frame clones only and misses some. The sample has fewer than 30,000 clones, around 90% seen once. The sample here was CD4+ or CD8+ T cells sorted from blood, taken in a trial of the OX40 agonist ivuxolimab. These receptors were taken from an adult with an advanced solid tumor such as melanoma, head and neck, liver or kidney cancer.

The chain is built from TRBV5-4 and TRBJ2-7, with D perhaps TRBD2 (6 bases). Germline V gene sequence: CDR1 SGHNT, CDR2 YYREEE (reference sequence). This CDR3 comprises 13 residues. Trimming took off 4 bases at V and 2 bases at J, with 10 bases between the two ends. The CDR3 DNA reads as TGTGCCAGCAGCCACGGGACTGCCTACGAGCAGTACTTC. Protein sequence: CASSHGTAYEQYF.

The chain carries TRBV21-1 and TRBJ2-1; TRBD2 reflects the table's D call only, with no check against the DNA. TRBV21-1 is a documented pseudogene. The CDR3 consists of 14 residues. The CDR3 loop is CASSSRDLGNEQFF. CDR3 in DNA: TGTGCCAGCAGCTCCCGGGACTTAGGGAATGAGCAGTTCTTC.

This clone has only one observation. The V gene is TRBV10-3, the J gene TRBJ1-1, with 8 positions matching TRBD1. The CDR3 sequence is 15 residues long. After removal of 3 bases from V and 1 base from J, the junction contained 4 bases not matched to a gene. Germline V gene lookup returns CDR1 ENHRY and CDR2 SYGVKD. CDR3 DNA sequence: TGTGCCATCAGTGAAGACAGGGGAGGGAACACTGAAGCTTTCTTT. Translated: CAISEDRGGNTEAFF.

V gene TRBV11-2 combines with J gene TRBJ1-6, with 8 bases lining up with TRBD1. The CDR3 is made up of 14 amino acids. The V gene end was trimmed by 7 bases and the J gene end by 7 bases; junction bases not matched to a gene: 6. The germline gives CDR1 SGHAT, CDR2 FQNNGV. The CDR3 sequence: CASNGTGENSPLHF. CDR3 in DNA: TGTGCCAGCAACGGGACAGGTGAGAATTCACCCCTCCACTTT. Drawing the rest from reference TRBV11-2 and TRBJ1-6, the complete variable domain is EAGVAQSPRYKIIEKRQSVAFWCNPISGHATLYWYQQILGQGPKLLIQFQNNGVVDDSQLPKDRFSAERLKGVDSTLKIQPAKLEDSAVYLCASNGTGENSPLHFGNGTRLTVT.

This clone occurred a few times. The chain combines TRBV27 with TRBJ1-1; D is unresolved. The CDR3 runs 14 residues. Germline V CDR1 and CDR2: MNHEY, SMNVEV (reference sequence). V dropped 3 bases and J dropped 4 bases, with 12 bases sitting between them. CDR3 coding DNA: TGTGCCAGCAGTTTGGCTGGTCCCAGCACTGAAGCTTTCTTT. Residues: CASSLAGPSTEAFF.

V gene TRBV11-1 combines with J gene TRBJ1-6; 10 nucleotides align to TRBD1. Germline V CDR1 and CDR2: SGHAT, FQDESV (reference sequence). The CDR3 length is 15 residues. Trimming at V came to 5 bases and at J to 7 bases, leaving 5 bases not matched to a gene. Written as DNA, the CDR3 is TGTGCCAGCAGCCACGGGACAGGGGTGAATTCACCCCTCCACTTT. This translates into CASSHGTGVNSPLHF.

As for this clone: Additional DNA sequences in this sample encode the identical CDR3. The chain links TRBV19 to TRBJ2-1, with a possible D match to TRBD2 (6 bases). The CDR3 length is 13 residues. Trimming removed 3 bases at V and 4 bases at J, with 7 bases between. CDR1 and CDR2 from the germline V gene are LNHDA and SQIVND (reference sequence). The CDR3: CASSIGGYNEQFF. The CDR3 DNA follows: TGTGCCAGTAGTATTGGAGGGTACAATGAGCAGTTCTTC.

The chain is built from TRBV7-3 and TRBJ2-5; the match to TRBD2 covers 10 bases. This CDR3 region has 15 residues. Germline V gene lookup returns CDR1 SGHTA and CDR2 FQGTGA. V was pared by 5 bases and J by 5 bases, with 8 bases of the junction left unmatched. The CDR3 is CASSPSAGGGETQYF. CDR3 coding DNA: TGTGCCAGCAGCCCATCAGCGGGAGGGGGGGAGACCCAGTACTTC.

Only a few counts were recorded for this clone. The V and J genes are TRBV30 and TRBJ2-7; 7 bases are a match to TRBD1. This CDR3 is 13 amino acids long. Per the germline V gene, CDR1 is GTSNPN and CDR2 is SVGIG (reference sequence). With V trimmed by 0 bases and J by 2 bases, 1 base remained unmatched. In nucleotides, the CDR3 is TGTGCCTGGAGTGTCGGGACAGCCTACGAGCAGTACTTC. This sequence encodes CAWSVGTAYEQYF.

The chain employs TRBV4-3 and TRBJ1-2, with unresolved D. The CDR3 contains 16 residues. Germline V lookup: CDR1 LGHNA, CDR2 YSLEER. Trimming removed 0 bases from V and 0 bases from J, with 11 bases in between. The chain's CDR3 is CASSQDRSGTNYGYTF. The CDR3 DNA reads as TGCGCCAGCAGCCAAGATCGGTCGGGGACTAACTATGGCTACACCTTC.